This TCR beta chain emerged from a study of PD-L1 blockade in urothelial cancer. Study in general: Intravenous atezolizumab, 1,200 mg every 3 weeks, was begun by patients in the mid-2010s.

Trimming left V 4 bases short and J 6 bases short, with 17 bases between. This CDR3 has 15 residues. Germline CDR1 SGHRS, CDR2 YFSETQ. Synthetically made TCR analog templates were put into each PCR as spikes. Sequencing used immunoSEQ multiplex PCR; TCRdb keeps in-frame clones, though not all of them. Here the sample spans about 82,000 clones, 82% being singletons. V and J are TRBV5-1 and TRBJ2-1; no reliable D call. Specimen: PBMCs, collected around atezolizumab (anti-PD-L1) treatment. The TCR comes from a man between 65 and 80 years old with urothelial cancer. CDR3 amino acids: CASSVTPQPGNEQFF. The CDR3 DNA follows: TGCGCCAGCAGCGTTACACCACAGCCCGGCAATGAGCAGTTCTTC.